This T cell receptor (beta chain) was obtained from a study of blood T cell repertoires in COVID-19. Study as a whole: Spain, Italy and the United States supplied samples that represented acute and convalescent COVID-19. Nucleic acid was either cDNA or gDNA, and it came from T cells, B-cell-depleted T cells, or PBMCs.

There are 15 residues in the CDR3. The V end lost 0 bases, the J end lost 4 bases, and 12 bases lay between the germline ends. Germline V gene data show CDR1 as SGDLS and CDR2 as YYNGEE. Per the authors' pipeline: Amplification of reference gene primers provided the estimated nucleated cell counts. Sequencing used immunoSEQ multiplex PCR; TCRdb keeps in-frame clones, though not all of them. For V, J and clone size, that table is used; D and trimming come from the DNA. The sample carries 300,000 to 450,000 clones, 75% to 90% recorded once. This TCR was sampled from a woman under 30 with acute or convalescent COVID-19. What was sequenced was peripheral blood. The genes are TRBV9 and TRBJ2-3; D might be TRBD1 (5 bases). The CDR3 coding sequence is TGTGCCAGCAGCGTAGAGTTGATAGGGGCAGATACGCAGTATTTT. This sequence encodes CASSVELIGADTQYF. Drawing the rest from reference TRBV9 and TRBJ2-3, the complete variable domain is DSGVTQTPKHLITATGQRVTLRCSPRSGDLSVYWYQQSLDQGLQFLIQYYNGEERAKGNILERFSAQQFPDLHSELNLSSLELGDSALYFCASSVELIGADTQYFGPGTRLTVL.